Listed here are 26 T cell receptor beta chains from one sample, sequenced in a study of T cells in Graves' hyperthyroidism and ophthalmopathy. The source material, RNA transcripts, was used to amplify TCR beta CDR3 regions. The HTBI primer set was used in a first-round RT-PCR of the TCR CDR3. TCRdb redid the calling of the multiplex PCR reads with MiXCR, one entry per CDR3 protein. The sample includes roughly 650,000 distinct CDR3 sequences, more than 15% of them seen just once. The sequenced sample was blood. The receptors here all came from a middle-aged woman with Graves' ophthalmopathy.

This chain uses TRBV5-1 with TRBJ2-2; maybe TRBD2 (6 bases). From germline, CDR1 is SGHRS and CDR2 YFSETQ. The CDR3 has 17 amino acids. V dropped 0 bases and J dropped 1 base, with 13 bases sitting between them. CDR3 amino acids: CASSLEGRGVNTGELFF. DNA of the CDR3: TGCGCCAGCAGCTTGGAAGGGCGGGGCGTGAACACCGGGGAGCTGTTTTTT.

This clonotype came up a few times. The rearrangement links TRBV7-9 to TRBJ2-7, with TRBD1 matching over 8 bases. This CDR3 contains 13 residues. CDR1 is SEHNR and CDR2 is FQNEAQ in the germline V gene (reference sequence). The V and J ends lost 8 bases and 5 bases, in that order; junction bases with no gene match: 8. The chain's CDR3 is CASDRGLGDEQYF. The CDR3, as DNA: TGTGCCAGCGACAGGGGCCTGGGGGACGAGCAGTACTTC.

The V and J genes are TRBV9 and TRBJ2-5; 7 bases are a match to TRBD1. V lost 3 bases to trimming and J lost 1 base; unmatched junction nucleotides: 12. This CDR3 comprises 17 residues. Germline-derived CDR1 and CDR2 are SGDLS and YYNGEE. CDR3 coding DNA: TGTGCCAGCAGCGCCTCGATCAAGACAGGGCTCCAAGAGACCCAGTACTTC. It codes for CASSASIKTGLQETQYF.

This clonotype occurred a few times. The chain carries TRBV10-2 and TRBJ2-3, with D tentatively TRBD2 (5 bases). The ends were cut back, 3 bases at V and 4 bases at J, with 11 bases in the middle. Germline-derived CDR1 and CDR2 are WSHSY and SAAADI. The CDR3 totals 14 residues. Written as DNA, the CDR3 is TGCGCCAGCAGTGACCCGGGAAAGCCAGATACGCAGTATTTT. This gives the protein CASSDPGKPDTQYF.

The chain joins TRBV7-9 to TRBJ1-1; possible D gene TRBD1, 6 bases. CDR3 length: 14 amino acids. CDR1 SEHNR and CDR2 FQNEAQ come from the germline V gene (reference sequence). Trimming shortened V by 4 bases and J by 1 base, and 10 bases separated the two germline ends. Here the CDR3 DNA reads TGTGCCAGCAGCTCCCTAGGGGGGAACACTGAAGCTTTCTTT. This encodes CASSSLGGNTEAFF.

The sample holds a few counts of this clonotype. The CDR3 nucleotides are TGCGCCAGCAGCTTGTTTTTCCGGGGGGAAGAGACCCAGTACTTC. It yields the protein CASSLFFRGEETQYF. The chain carries TRBV5-1 and TRBJ2-5; 7 nucleotides align to TRBD2. CDR1 SGHRS and CDR2 YFSETQ come from the germline V gene. With V trimmed by 1 base and J by 3 bases, 6 bases remained unmatched. There are 15 residues in the CDR3.

This clonotype has just a few counts. The chain joins TRBV28 to TRBJ1-3, with D possibly matching TRBD1 (5 bases). The germline V gene has CDR1 MDHEN and CDR2 SYDVKM. V was shortened by 8 bases and J by 0 bases, with 11 bases between the two germline ends. This CDR3 has 14 amino acids. CDR3 residues: CASRPGDSGNTIYF. The CDR3 nucleotides are TGTGCCAGCCGGCCGGGGGACTCTGGAAACACCATATATTTT.

This chain connects TRBV13 to TRBJ2-1; D gene ambiguous. The length of the CDR3 is 14 residues. The V gene's germline CDR1 is PRHDT and CDR2 FYEKMQ (reference sequence). V lost 5 bases to trimming and J lost 5 bases, with 13 bases between them. CDR3 sequence (DNA): TGTGCCAGCAGCCCGGACGCCCCTGACAATGAGCAGTTCTTC. Translated, it gives CASSPDAPDNEQFF.

This clonotype showed up many times. The chain employs TRBV2 and TRBJ2-3; D possibly corresponds to TRBD2 (5 bases). Trimming shortened V by 0 bases and J by 2 bases, and 6 bases separated the two germline ends. Germline V lookup: CDR1 SNHLY, CDR2 FYNNEI. The CDR3 has 14 residues. CDR3 sequence (DNA): TGTGCCAGCAGTGAAGCGGGAGTCACAGATACGCAGTATTTT. Amino acids: CASSEAGVTDTQYF.

This clonotype has a count of ten or more. J is TRBJ2-7 and V is TRBV28; either TRBD1 or TRBD2 may fit D (5 bases each). Trimming took off 7 bases at V and 0 bases at J, with 16 bases between the two ends. The CDR3 is 15 residues long. In germline, CDR1 is MDHEN, CDR2 SYDVKM. The CDR3 region has the DNA TGTGCCAGCATCCCGAGAGGGGAACTCTCCTACGAGCAGTACTTC. It is translated as CASIPRGELSYEQYF.

This clonotype was picked up many times. The chain combines TRBV27 with TRBJ2-3; D remains unclear. CDR1 and CDR2 (germline): MNHEY, SMNVEV (reference sequence). The CDR3 sequence is 14 residues long. V lost 2 bases to trimming and J lost 3 bases, with 9 bases between them. The CDR3 protein is CASSLKTGTDTQYF. CDR3 in DNA: TGTGCCAGCAGTTTAAAAACCGGGACAGATACGCAGTATTTT.

This clonotype has a handful of counts. V is TRBV6-2 or TRBV6-3 and J is TRBJ2-3; D gene unclear. Trimming left V 8 bases short and J 2 bases short, with 17 bases between. From germline, CDR1 is MNHEY and CDR2 SVGEGT. This CDR3 is 15 amino acids long. The CDR3: CASGLSGSFTDTQYF. For the CDR3, the DNA is TGTGCCAGCGGTCTAAGTGGATCGTTCACAGATACGCAGTATTTT.

This clonotype was recorded at least ten times. The J gene is TRBJ2-7, the V gene TRBV18, with D possibly called TRBD1 or TRBD2 (5 bases each). V lost 5 bases to trimming and J lost 1 base, with 12 bases between them. There are 14 residues in the CDR3. In germline, CDR1 is KGHSH, CDR2 LQKENI. The DNA of the CDR3 is TGTGCCAGCTCAGCGTGGGACGGATCCTACGAGCAGTACTTC. It yields the protein CASSAWDGSYEQYF.

This clonotype occurred a few times. The chain couples TRBV12-3 or TRBV12-4 to TRBJ2-2; the D gene could be TRBD1 or TRBD2 (6 bases each). The CDR3 is made up of 15 amino acids. Between the trimmed V and J ends, which lost 6 bases and 1 base, there was a span of 12 bases. The CDR3 loop is CASRGGHLNTGELFF. DNA of the CDR3: TGTGCCAGCAGAGGGGGGCACTTGAACACCGGGGAGCTGTTTTTT.

The chain is built from TRBV5-6 and TRBJ1-5; 8 bases agree with TRBD1. The CDR3 loop spans 17 amino acids. With V trimmed by 1 base and J by 6 bases, 12 bases remained unmatched. CDR1 and CDR2 from the germline V gene are SGHDT and YYEEEE. CDR3 sequence: CASSLWAGGSRGQPQHF. CDR3 bases: TGTGCCAGCAGCTTGTGGGCAGGGGGCTCTCGTGGTCAGCCCCAGCATTTT.

This clonotype was counted ten times or more. V usage is TRBV6-1 and J usage is TRBJ1-1; no reliable D call. This CDR3 has 14 residues. Germline CDR1 MNHNS, CDR2 SASEGT. The V gene lost 5 bases and the J gene lost 4 bases, with 14 bases spanning the gap. The chain's CDR3 is CASSSPGVGTEAFF. DNA for the CDR3: TGTGCCAGCAGTAGCCCCGGGGTGGGCACTGAAGCTTTCTTT.

This clonotype was counted only a few times. The CDR3 coding sequence is TGTGCCAGCAGTTTTACGCGGGAGTACTCTGGGGCCAACGTCCTGACTTTC. Translating it yields CASSFTREYSGANVLTF. The chain is built from TRBV27 and TRBJ2-6; 7 bases line up with TRBD2. Trimming took 3 bases from V and 0 from J; bases not matched to a gene: 5. Germline-derived CDR1 and CDR2 are MNHEY and SMNVEV (reference sequence). The CDR3 length is 17 residues.

This clonotype has at least ten counts. The rearrangement uses TRBV7-3 and TRBJ1-1; 8 bases fit TRBD1. The germline V gene encodes CDR1 SGHTA and CDR2 FQGTGA. The CDR3 is 14 residues long. V shed 5 bases, J shed 4 bases, and the junction held 6 bases outside the gene matches. The CDR3 nucleotides read TGTGCCAGCAGCCAGGGACAGGTGGGCACTGAAGCTTTCTTT. This codes for CASSQGQVGTEAFF.

Notes on this clonotype: This sequence may be a read error, since a much larger clone differs from it by one base. The gene calls are TRBV11-2 and TRBJ2-1; D may be TRBD2 (5 bases). The CDR3 is made up of 15 amino acids. CDR1 is SGHAT and CDR2 is FQNNGV in the germline V gene. Trimming stripped 7 bases from V and 9 bases from J, with 22 bases between. The CDR3 spells CASNSPLAPLAEQFF. The CDR3, as DNA: TGTGCCAGCAACTCCCCGCTAGCTCCTTTGGCTGAGCAGTTCTTC.

This chain links TRBV20-1 with TRBJ1-2; TRBD1 agrees at 8 bases. This CDR3 is 15 amino acids long. The germline gives CDR1 DFQATT, CDR2 SNEGSKA (reference sequence). V gave up 0 bases and J gave up 8 bases; unmatched junction bases: 11. The CDR3 spells CSARDGDRGWGGYTF. The CDR3 DNA is TGCAGTGCTAGAGATGGTGACAGGGGCTGGGGGGGCTACACCTTC.

The genes are TRBV19 and TRBJ2-1; D unresolved. Germline values: CDR1 LNHDA, CDR2 SQIVND (reference sequence). V gave up 4 bases and J gave up 2 bases, with 12 bases separating them. CDR3 length: 15 residues. CDR3 DNA sequence: TGTGCCAGTAGTAAGCTTAGTAATCCCTACAATGAGCAGTTCTTC. Protein product: CASSKLSNPYNEQFF. The full variable domain, with the rest looked up from reference TRBV19 and TRBJ2-1, is DGGITQSPKYLFRKEGQNVTLSCEQNLNHDAMYWYRQDPGQGLRLIYYSQIVNDFQKGDIAEGYSVSREKKESFPLTVTSAQKNPTAFYLCASSKLSNPYNEQFFGPGTRLTVL.

This clonotype was observed at least ten times. V gene TRBV20-1 combines with J gene TRBJ2-7, with 8 bases fitting TRBD2. Per the germline V gene, CDR1 is DFQATT and CDR2 is SNEGSKA (reference sequence). The CDR3 runs 17 residues. V lost 0 bases and J lost 2; bases outside the gene matches: 12. CDR3 in DNA: TGCAGTGCTAGAGATGTCGCTTTTGGGACTAGTCCCTACGAGCAGTACTTC. This sequence encodes CSARDVAFGTSPYEQYF.

The chain combines TRBV9 with TRBJ2-1; 7 nucleotides line up with TRBD2. V dropped 0 bases and J dropped 8; count of bases not matched to a gene: 5. This CDR3 has 14 amino acids. CDR1 is SGDLS and CDR2 is YYNGEE in the germline V gene. The CDR3 protein is CASSVVSSGYEQFF. CDR3 coding DNA: TGTGCCAGCAGCGTAGTGTCTAGCGGTTATGAGCAGTTCTTC.

This clonotype was counted ten times or more. The rearrangement uses TRBV18 and TRBJ1-1, with D tentatively TRBD1 (6 bases). Trimming stripped 3 bases from V and 3 bases from J, with 17 bases between. The CDR3 has 16 amino acids. Per germline, CDR1 KGHSH and CDR2 LQKENI. CDR3 region: CASSPPQGWVDTEAFF. DNA for the CDR3: TGTGCCAGCTCACCTCCACAGGGCTGGGTTGACACTGAAGCTTTCTTT. Drawing the rest from reference TRBV18 and TRBJ1-1, the complete variable domain is NAGVMQNPRHLVRRRGQEARLRCSPMKGHSHVYWYRQLPEEGLKFMVYLQKENIIDESGMPKERFSAEFPKEGPSILRIQQVVRGDSAAYFCASSPPQGWVDTEAFFGQGTRLTVV.

The V call is TRBV19, the J call TRBJ2-7; D might be TRBD2 (5 bases). Trimming stripped 5 bases from V and 7 bases from J, with 12 bases between. Germline assignment: CDR1 LNHDA and CDR2 SQIVND (reference sequence). CDR3 size: 12 residues. The CDR3 DNA reads TGTGCCAGTAGTCCAGTTTCGGGAGAGCAGTACTTC. It specifies CASSPVSGEQYF.

A few counts support this clonotype. The chain couples TRBV20-1 to TRBJ2-1; 11 positions match TRBD2. V shed 1 base and J 7 bases; nucleotides not matched to a gene: 3. Per the germline V gene, CDR1 is DFQATT and CDR2 is SNEGSKA (reference sequence). This CDR3 has 14 amino acids. The CDR3 DNA follows: TGCAGTGCTAGAGTCCTAGCGGGAGGAAATGAGCAGTTCTTC. Its translation: CSARVLAGGNEQFF.